These T cell receptor beta chains were read from a single sample in a study of T cells after yellow fever vaccination. Each CDR3 protein is one row after TCRdb ran MiXCR on the 5' RACE reads. Of approximately 330,000 distinct CDR3 sequences in the sample, about an eighth are singletons; the top ten hold 2.5% to 4%. Sample: CD4+ T cells sorted from PBMCs, taken 15 days after the yellow fever booster vaccination. These receptors were obtained from a man between 18 and 35 years old who received the YFV17D yellow fever vaccine. The CDR3 runs from the conserved cysteine through the conserved F or W. Each record gives: D gene, J gene, V gene, clone size, CDR3 DNA, CDR3 protein. The D gene is left open where the match is weak. Expanded clones are given a class, and other clones once, few, many or no size at all.

>TRBD2|TRBJ2-1|TRBV5-1|many
TGCGCCAGCAGCCTAGCGGGGGGGCCCAATGAGCAGTTCTTC
CASSLAGGPNEQFF
>NA|TRBJ2-7|TRBV25-1|few
TGTGCCAGCACGCAGGACAGCTACGAGCAGTACTTC
CASTQDSYEQYF
>NA|TRBJ2-5|TRBV20-1|NA
TGCAGTGCTAGTGAACCAGAAGAGACCCAGTACTTC
CSASEPEETQYF
>TRBD2|TRBJ2-2|TRBV7-3|few
TGTGCCAGCAGCCTACAACAAGCGGGGGGCAGATCCGGGGAGCTGTTTTTT
CASSLQQAGGRSGELFF
>TRBD1|TRBJ2-2|TRBV5-1|few
TGCGCCAGCAGTTCGGGACAGCCTTCCGGGGAGCTGTTTTTT
CASSSGQPSGELFF
>NA|TRBJ2-3|TRBV28|few
TGTGCCAGCAGTTTATGGGGGACTCAATTAAGGGGGATAGATACGCAGTATTTT
CASSLWGTQLRGIDTQYF
>TRBD1|TRBJ1-2|TRBV2|few
TGTGCCAGCAGTGAAGGGGGCAGGGGGCCCTATGGCTACACCTTC
CASSEGGRGPYGYTF
>TRBD1|TRBJ2-1|TRBV20-1|NA
TGCAGTGCTAGAGATGCCGCAGGGGGATCCTACAATGAGCAGTTCTTC
CSARDAAGGSYNEQFF
>NA|TRBJ2-5|TRBV7-2|few
TGTGCCAGCAGCGCCCAAGGGACCAATAGCGGACAGACCCAGTACTTC
CASSAQGTNSGQTQYF
>TRBD2|TRBJ2-1|TRBV20-1|NA
TGCAGTGCTCCTTCCGGGACTAGCGGTAATGAGCAGTTCTTC
CSAPSGTSGNEQFF
>NA|TRBJ1-3|TRBV7-6|NA
TGTGCCAGCAGCTCCCGGGACGGAAGCTCTGGAAACACCATATATTTT
CASSSRDGSSGNTIYF
>NA|TRBJ2-7|TRBV7-2|NA
TGTGCCAGCAGCTTAGAGTTGGGCGTGGGAGAGCAGTACTTC
CASSLELGVGEQYF
>NA|TRBJ2-1|TRBV24-1|many
TGTGCCACCAGTTCCAGGGACTCCTACAATGAGCAGTTCTTC
CATSSRDSYNEQFF
>TRBD1|TRBJ1-5|TRBV6-2/TRBV6-3|NA
TGTGCCAGCAGTTGGACAGGTACAAATCAGCCCCAGCATTTT
CASSWTGTNQPQHF
>NA|TRBJ2-2|TRBV12-3/TRBV12-4|NA
TGTGCCAGCCGAGGGGTCGCCGGGGAGCTGTTTTTT
CASRGVAGELFF
>NA|TRBJ1-1|TRBV6-5|many
TGTGCCAGCAGAGGGGAGACTGAAGCTTTCTTT
CASRGETEAFF
>TRBD2|TRBJ2-1|TRBV24-1|NA
TGTGCCACCGGGGCTAGCGGGGGCGAGGAGCAGTTCTTC
CATGASGGEEQFF
>NA|TRBJ2-3|TRBV7-2|few
TGTGCCAGCAGTCGGGAGGGACAGTTCACAGATACGCAGTATTTT
CASSREGQFTDTQYF
>NA|TRBJ1-3|TRBV7-9|many
TGTGCCAGCAGCTTAGGGGTCCTCTCTGGAAACACCATATATTTT
CASSLGVLSGNTIYF
>NA|TRBJ2-5|TRBV7-7|NA
TGTGCTAGCAGCCGTGGGGCAGCCGGCCAAGAGACCCAGTACTTC
CASSRGAAGQETQYF
>NA|TRBJ1-5|TRBV6-4|few
TGTGCCAGCAGCCTACAACCTGGGGTTCCCCAGCATTTT
CASSLQPGVPQHF
>NA|TRBJ1-3|TRBV7-9|few
TGTGCCAGCAGCTTACGGACGAGCTCTGGAAACACCATATATTTT
CASSLRTSSGNTIYF
>TRBD2|TRBJ2-2|TRBV20-1|NA
TGCAGTGCGTGGACTAGCGGGGGGCCCGGGGAGCTGTTTTTT
CSAWTSGGPGELFF
>TRBD1|TRBJ1-1|TRBV7-2|few
TGTGCCAGCAGCCCAACCGGGACAGGGGTCCCTGAAGCTTTCTTT
CASSPTGTGVPEAFF
>TRBD1|TRBJ2-7|TRBV6-2/TRBV6-3|NA
TGTGCCAGTCTCACAGGGGGCAGCCCCTACGAGCAGTACTTC
CASLTGGSPYEQYF
>NA|TRBJ1-4|TRBV25-1|NA
TGTGCCAGCAGTGAGGGACCCTCGGGAAACTTGCTTTTT
CASSEGPSGNLLF
>NA|TRBJ1-6|TRBV7-2|NA
TGTGCCAGCAGGGGCGGGCGGGGGGAAAATTCACCCCTCCACTTT
CASRGGRGENSPLHF
>NA|TRBJ1-1|TRBV5-1|few
TGCGCCAGCAGCTTGGTGGTTTCCACGAACACTGAAGCTTTCTTT
CASSLVVSTNTEAFF
>NA|TRBJ2-5|TRBV4-2|many
TGTGCCAGCAGCCAAGCTGAGACCCAGTACTTC
CASSQAETQYF
>NA|TRBJ2-1|TRBV3-1|NA
TGTGCCAGCAGTCAAGAGGTTAGGAATGAGCAGTTCTTC
CASSQEVRNEQFF
>NA|TRBJ2-7|TRBV7-2|NA
TGTGCCAGCAGCTCCTTATTCGAGCAGTACTTC
CASSSLFEQYF
>NA|TRBJ2-2|TRBV10-1|NA
TGCGCCAGCAGATTCTTGAGGCCGTCGAACACCGGGGAGCTGTTTTTT
CASRFLRPSNTGELFF
>TRBD1|TRBJ2-5|TRBV30|many
TGTGCCTGGAGTGTCTGGGCAGGGGGCTCCGAGACCCAGTACTTC
CAWSVWAGGSETQYF
>NA|TRBJ2-3|TRBV5-1|few
TGCGCCAGCAGCTTGGAGAACACAGATACGCAGTATTTT
CASSLENTDTQYF
>TRBD2|TRBJ2-1|TRBV20-1|few
TGCAGTGCTAGAGAACGGGGGGGCAGCTACAATGAGCAGTTCTTC
CSARERGGSYNEQFF
>NA|TRBJ2-6|TRBV29-1|many
TGCAGCGTCTCGCCCTTGGGGGCCAACGTCCTGACTTTC
CSVSPLGANVLTF
>TRBD1|TRBJ1-1|TRBV28|few
TGTGCCAGCAGCCTTGCCCCGGGACAGAAGAACACTGAAGCTTTCTTT
CASSLAPGQKNTEAFF
>TRBD1|TRBJ1-2|TRBV6-6|NA
TGTGCCAGCACCCACCCGACAGGGGGCGGCTACACCTTC
CASTHPTGGGYTF
>TRBD2|TRBJ2-3|TRBV5-1|few
TGCGCCAGCAGCTCCTCCCTAGCGGGGGGGCCAGATACGCAGTATTTT
CASSSSLAGGPDTQYF
>NA|TRBJ2-3|TRBV20-1|few
TGCAGTACCGGGACCGCTAGCACAGATACGCAGTATTTT
CSTGTASTDTQYF
>TRBD1|TRBJ2-1|TRBV25-1|many
TGTGCCAGCAGTGGTTCCGGGACAGCCTTAGAGGAGCAGTTCTTC
CASSGSGTALEEQFF
>NA|TRBJ2-1|TRBV20-1|few
TGCAGTGCTAGTCTGTTAGGTTTCGGTGAGCAGTTCTTC
CSASLLGFGEQFF
>NA|TRBJ1-1|TRBV18|NA
TGTGCCAGCTCGAACAGGGAAATGAACACTGAAGCTTTCTTT
CASSNREMNTEAFF
>NA|TRBJ1-5|TRBV7-2|few
TGTGCCAGCAGCTTGGTAGTGGCACAGCCCCAGCATTTT
CASSLVVAQPQHF
>NA|TRBJ1-1|TRBV5-6|NA
TGTGCCAGCAGCTTAGGGAGTGCTTCGGCTTTCTTT
CASSLGSASAFF
>TRBD2|TRBJ2-1|TRBV25-1|NA
TGTGCCAGCAGACCCCAGTTTAGCGGGGGGGCCGATGAGCAGTTCTTC
CASRPQFSGGADEQFF
>NA|TRBJ2-6|TRBV6-5|NA
TGTGCCAGCAGTTCGCCCCTGTATGGGGCCAACGTCCTGACTTTC
CASSSPLYGANVLTF
>NA|TRBJ2-1|TRBV24-1|many
TGTGCCACCAGTGCTAGAAGGGCCTCCTACAATGAGCAGTTCTTC
CATSARRASYNEQFF
>NA|TRBJ2-5|TRBV18|few
TGTGCCAGCTCACCAGGAGATGAAGAGACCCAGTACTTC
CASSPGDEETQYF
>NA|TRBJ2-4|TRBV4-1|few
TGCGCCAGCAGCCAAGGGACAGTAGACAAAAACATTCAGTACTTC
CASSQGTVDKNIQYF